Below are 30 T cell receptor beta chains sequenced from a single sample in a study of Graves' ophthalmopathy and Graves' hyperthyroidism. RNA transcripts provided the template for amplifying TCR beta CDR3 regions. An opening RT-PCR round employed HTBI primers and preceded a second-round multiplex PCR. From the multiplex PCR reads, TCRdb called clonotypes with MiXCR, one entry per CDR3 protein. Of about 1.2 million distinct CDR3 sequences listed, about two fifths were seen once; the top ten hold roughly 10%. Sample: peripheral blood or thyroid tissue (not recorded which). All receptors derive from an adult man with Graves' hyperthyroidism.

This clonotype was observed a handful of times. V gene TRBV5-1 combines with J gene TRBJ2-5; D is undetermined. From germline, CDR1 is SGHRS and CDR2 YFSETQ. Trimming pared 0 bases from V and 6 bases from J, leaving 12 bases between. The CDR3 consists of 14 residues. CDR3 loop: CASSLARAGKTQYF. CDR3 coding DNA: TGCGCCAGCAGCTTGGCAAGGGCTGGAAAGACCCAGTACTTC.

The rearrangement uses TRBV29-1 and TRBJ1-4; D is unclear. V gave up 4 bases and J gave up 4 bases, with 7 bases separating them. The CDR3 runs 12 residues. Germline assignment: CDR1 SQVTM and CDR2 ANQGSEA. CDR3 amino acids: CSVGGNNEKLFF. CDR3 coding DNA: TGCAGCGTTGGGGGAAATAATGAAAAACTGTTTTTT.

The DNA for the CDR3 is TGTGCCAGCAGCCCACAGACAGGTCCTGGGCCCCAGCATTTT. Translation gives CASSPQTGPGPQHF. The chain uses TRBV4-2 and TRBJ1-5, with D tentatively TRBD1 (6 bases). Germline CDR1 reads LGHNA; CDR2 reads YNFKEQ. The CDR3 spans 14 residues. Trimming removed 4 bases at V and 9 bases at J, with 16 bases between.

This clonotype was seen a handful of times. The chain combines TRBV20-1 with TRBJ2-7, with TRBD2 matching over 8 bases. CDR3 length equals 13 residues. The germline CDR1 and CDR2 sequences are DFQATT and SNEGSKA (reference sequence). J gave up 3 bases and V 6 bases, and 7 bases lay outside the gene matches. CDR3 DNA sequence: TGCAGTGCAAAGCACGGGAGGGACTACGAGCAGTACTTC. It is translated as CSAKHGRDYEQYF.

Ten or more counts support this clonotype. CDR3 in amino acids: CASRSNRAHYGYTF. In DNA, the CDR3 is TGTGCCAGCAGATCAAACAGGGCCCACTATGGCTACACCTTC. The rearrangement links TRBV7-8 to TRBJ1-2, with a weak D call TRBD1 (6 bases). Deletions cut 6 bases from V and 3 bases from J, with 14 bases between. There are 14 residues in the CDR3. Germline loops: CDR1 SGHVS, CDR2 FQNEAQ.

This clonotype has a handful of counts. The V and J genes are TRBV5-1 and TRBJ1-5; a possible D gene is TRBD1 (6 bases). CDR3 size: 13 residues. The V gene lost 2 bases and the J gene lost 9 bases, with 12 bases spanning the gap. Germline V gene data show CDR1 as SGHRS and CDR2 as YFSETQ. Here the CDR3 DNA reads TGCGCCAGCAGCTTATCCACGGGGGCGCCCCAGCATTTT. The encoded protein is CASSLSTGAPQHF. Together with reference TRBV5-1 and TRBJ1-5, the CDR3 gives the full variable domain: KAGVTQTPRYLIKTRGQQVTLSCSPISGHRSVSWYQQTPGQGLQFLFEYFSETQRNKGNFPGRFSGRQFSNSRSEMNVSTLELGDSALYLCASSLSTGAPQHFGDGTRLSIL.

The J gene is TRBJ1-2, the V gene TRBV9; 12 positions agree with TRBD1. V dropped 3 bases and J dropped 14; count of bases not matched to a gene: 14. CDR3 size: 15 residues. CDR1 and CDR2 (germline): SGDLS, YYNGEE. This CDR3 is CASSAETFGTGGKTF. CDR3 DNA sequence: TGTGCCAGCAGCGCAGAAACCTTCGGGACAGGGGGCAAGACCTTC.

This clonotype was detected ten times or more. This chain uses TRBV2 with TRBJ1-6; D might be TRBD1 (6 bases). Germline V CDR1 and CDR2: SNHLY, FYNNEI. The CDR3 extends over 14 amino acids. V lost 5 bases and J 7 bases, leaving 12 bases between the germline ends. CDR3 residues: CASSYRDFNSPLHF. CDR3 coding DNA: TGTGCCAGCAGTTACAGGGACTTCAATTCACCCCTCCACTTT.

The CDR3 nucleotides are TGTGCCAGCAGTTCGAGACGGACAGGCGGAAATCAGCCCCAGCATTTT. It translates to CASSSRRTGGNQPQHF. This chain connects TRBV28 to TRBJ1-5; 7 nucleotides match TRBD1. The V gene's germline CDR1 is MDHEN and CDR2 SYDVKM. Unmatched junction bases numbered 10, after V lost 4 bases and J lost 4 bases. The CDR3 runs 16 residues.

This clonotype was recorded many times. The gene calls are TRBV19 and TRBJ1-4, with 9 bases identical to TRBD1. V shed 4 bases and J 7 bases; nucleotides not matched to a gene: 7. CDR1 LNHDA and CDR2 SQIVND come from the germline V gene (reference sequence). The CDR3 has 15 residues. CDR3 in DNA: TGTGCCAGTAGTACCACACAGGGGGCGAGTGAAAAACTGTTTTTT. Encoded protein: CASSTTQGASEKLFF.

This clonotype was picked up a small number of times. The rearrangement uses TRBV29-1 and TRBJ2-5, with 9 bases aligning to TRBD1. The trim removed 7 bases at V and 5 bases at J, leaving 8 bases unmatched. CDR3 size: 13 residues. Germline V CDR1 and CDR2: SQVTM, ANQGSEA. The CDR3 protein is CSGRDRDLETQYF. In nucleotides, the CDR3 is TGCAGCGGCAGGGACAGGGATTTGGAGACCCAGTACTTC.

This clonotype was observed a few times. The chain uses TRBV7-6 and TRBJ1-1; no clear D. Looked up from germline, CDR1 is SGHVS and CDR2 is FNYEAQ. V dropped 5 bases and J dropped 7 bases, with 11 bases sitting between them. CDR3 length: 12 amino acids. The CDR3 region is CASSPARVEAFF. CDR3 DNA sequence: TGTGCCAGCAGCCCTGCGAGGGTTGAAGCTTTCTTT.

This clonotype was found many times. The chain has TRBV25-1 and TRBJ2-3; TRBD2 is a possible D gene (6 bases). V was clipped by 3 bases and J by 4 bases, with 11 bases between them. The CDR3 spans 14 residues. CDR1 MGHDK and CDR2 SYGVNS come from the germline V gene. CDR3 residues: CASSDSPGADTQYF. CDR3 nucleotide sequence: TGTGCCAGCAGTGACTCCCCGGGGGCAGATACGCAGTATTTT.

Note on this clonotype: A junction end diverges from the germline sequence, so it may reflect a read error. The gene calls are TRBV5-6 and TRBJ2-7; 9 bases fit TRBD1. The CDR3 has 14 residues. Germline CDR1 and CDR2: SGHDT and YYEEEE. CDR3 residues: CASSLGGQGNEQCF. CDR3 sequence (DNA): TGTGCCAGCAGCTTGGGCGGACAGGGGAACGAGCAGTGCTTC.

This clonotype showed up just a few times. This sequence joins TRBV6-6 and TRBJ1-5, with no clear D. The CDR3 covers 13 residues. Per the germline V gene, CDR1 is MNHNY and CDR2 is SVGAGI (reference sequence). The V and J ends lost 3 bases and 5 bases respectively, with 8 bases between them. The CDR3 bases are TGTGCCAGCAGTTATAAGGCGGATCAGCCCCAGCATTTT. This encodes CASSYKADQPQHF.

The rearrangement joins TRBV19 to TRBJ2-5; TRBD2 is a possible D gene (6 bases). The CDR3 is made up of 15 amino acids. The germline V gene encodes CDR1 LNHDA and CDR2 SQIVND (reference sequence). Trimming removed 0 bases from V and 2 bases from J, with 10 bases in between. CDR3 sequence reads: CASSIDPAGQETQYF. The CDR3 DNA reads as TGTGCCAGTAGTATAGACCCTGCGGGACAAGAGACCCAGTACTTC.

The rearrangement links TRBV6-6 to TRBJ2-5, with D unclear. CDR1 is MNHNY and CDR2 is SVGAGI in the germline V gene (reference sequence). This CDR3 has 15 amino acids. V was trimmed by 6 bases and J by 3 bases, leaving 17 bases between them. CDR3 DNA sequence: TGTGCCAGCAGCGTCGGTGCGATATTAAAAGAGACCCAGTACTTC. It yields the protein CASSVGAILKETQYF.

The chain joins TRBV20-1 to TRBJ2-7, with 8 bases identical to TRBD1. The CDR3 extends over 13 amino acids. After removal of 3 bases from V and 7 bases from J, the junction contained 8 bases not matched to a gene. CDR1 DFQATT and CDR2 SNEGSKA come from the germline V gene (reference sequence). CDR3 residues: CSARGQGAEEQYF. For the CDR3, the DNA is TGCAGTGCTAGGGGGCAGGGGGCGGAGGAGCAGTACTTC.

This clonotype appeared many times. The genes are TRBV2 and TRBJ2-2, with D possibly being TRBD1 (5 bases). CDR3 length equals 16 residues. The V gene lost 4 bases and the J gene lost 4 bases, with 16 bases spanning the gap. In germline, CDR1 is SNHLY, CDR2 FYNNEI. The CDR3 DNA reads as TGTGCCAGCAGTGGAAGGGGTCAATCGGTCACCGGGGAGCTGTTTTTT. This gives the protein CASSGRGQSVTGELFF.

The CDR3 DNA reads as TGTGCCAGCAGTAAATCGATGGGGCTAGCGGGGGTACAGCAGTACTTC. Translated: CASSKSMGLAGVQQYF. This sequence joins TRBV12-3 or TRBV12-4 and TRBJ2-7; 10 nucleotides line up with TRBD2. The CDR3 spans 16 residues. V dropped 5 bases and J dropped 8; count of bases not matched to a gene: 15.

This clonotype is a singleton in its sample. The chain combines TRBV6-2 or TRBV6-3 with TRBJ2-5, with 13 bases fitting TRBD2. Germline V lookup: CDR1 MNHEY, CDR2 SVGEGT. V shed 7 bases and J 3 bases; nucleotides not matched to a gene: 5. This CDR3 comprises 15 residues. The CDR3 coding sequence is TGTGCCAGCAATCCAGGGACTAGCGGGAAAGAGACCCAGTACTTC. This encodes CASNPGTSGKETQYF.

This clonotype was counted a single time. A much larger clonotype is one base distant, so this may be a read error. The chain uses TRBV20-1 and TRBJ2-7; the D is unclear. This CDR3 contains 15 residues. In germline, CDR1 is DFQATT, CDR2 SNEGSKA (reference sequence). CDR3 nucleotide sequence: TGCGGTGCTAGAGATGGCCCGACGGGCTCCTACGAGCAGTACTTC. Encoded protein: CGARDGPTGSYEQYF.

This clonotype was seen more than once but under ten times. The chain recombines TRBV12-3 or TRBV12-4 with TRBJ2-5; 7 nucleotides align to TRBD2. The CDR3 is 14 residues long. J lost 9 bases, V lost 2 bases, and 9 bases had no gene match. CDR3 in amino acids: CASSLKRDGESQYF. The CDR3 nucleotides are TGTGCCAGCAGTTTAAAGCGGGATGGGGAGTCCCAGTACTTC.

A remark on this clonotype: One base away lies a much larger clone, so this may be a sequencing read error. The genes are TRBV7-9 and TRBJ2-3; D perhaps matches TRBD2 (5 bases). The CDR3 loop spans 14 amino acids. Germline lookup yields CDR1 SEHNR and CDR2 FQNEAQ (reference sequence). The CDR3 loop is CTSSERSGTDTQYF. The CDR3 DNA reads as TGTACCAGCAGCGAGCGGAGCGGCACAGATACGCAGTATTTT.

This chain uses TRBV10-2 with TRBJ1-4, with D perhaps TRBD1 (5 bases). Germline assignment: CDR1 WSHSY and CDR2 SAAADI. The CDR3 loop spans 13 amino acids. V was clipped by 10 bases and J by 8 bases, with 17 bases between them. Here the CDR3 DNA reads TGCGCCACCCTGGGTGACAGTTGGGAAAAACTGTTTTTT. Translated, it gives CATLGDSWEKLFF.

This clonotype was seen once. The chain combines TRBV28 with TRBJ1-5, with D perhaps matching TRBD1 (5 bases). In germline, CDR1 is MDHEN, CDR2 SYDVKM. V was trimmed by 5 bases and J by 6 bases, leaving 11 bases between them. CDR3 size: 13 residues. Here the CDR3 reads CASSPHGGQPQHF. The CDR3 DNA is TGTGCCAGCAGTCCACATGGGGGTCAGCCCCAGCATTTT.

This clonotype has a handful of counts. The chain joins TRBV6-5 to TRBJ1-1; 8 bases agree with TRBD1. The germline gives CDR1 MNHEY, CDR2 SVGAGI. The junction had 8 bases not matched to a gene; V was cut back by 5 bases and J by 0 bases. This CDR3 contains 16 residues. Here the CDR3 DNA reads TGTGCCAGCAGTACCGGGACAGGACTATTGAACACTGAAGCTTTCTTT. It translates to CASSTGTGLLNTEAFF.

The chain carries TRBV25-1 and TRBJ1-1, with TRBD1 matching 8 bases. Per the germline V gene, CDR1 is MGHDK and CDR2 is SYGVNS. Unmatched junction bases numbered 6, after V lost 3 bases and J lost 3 bases. This CDR3 spans 15 amino acids. The DNA for the CDR3 is TGTGCCAGCAGTGAGATCACAGGGGGGTACACTGAAGCTTTCTTT. Amino acid sequence: CASSEITGGYTEAFF.

J is TRBJ2-7 and V is TRBV19; 7 nucleotides agree with TRBD1. There are 14 residues in the CDR3. The trim removed 5 bases at V and 3 bases at J, leaving 7 bases unmatched. The germline V gene has CDR1 LNHDA and CDR2 SQIVND (reference sequence). The CDR3 region has the DNA TGTGCCAGTAGTCCCACGACAGGGCACTACGAGCAGTACTTC. It is translated as CASSPTTGHYEQYF. The complete variable domain, with remaining parts taken from reference TRBV19 and TRBJ2-7, reads DGGITQSPKYLFRKEGQNVTLSCEQNLNHDAMYWYRQDPGQGLRLIYYSQIVNDFQKGDIAEGYSVSREKKESFPLTVTSAQKNPTAFYLCASSPTTGHYEQYFGPGTRLTVT.

This clonotype occurred a few times. The gene calls are TRBV5-1 and TRBJ2-2; TRBD1 aligns across 10 bases. Germline lookup yields CDR1 SGHRS and CDR2 YFSETQ. This CDR3 is built from 15 residues. V lost 7 bases, J lost 5 bases, and 8 bases stayed unmatched. The CDR3 loop reads CASGSGTGVTGELFF. In DNA, the CDR3 is TGCGCCAGCGGATCCGGGACAGGGGTGACCGGGGAGCTGTTTTTT. Based on the CDR3 plus reference TRBV5-1 and TRBJ2-2, the full variable domain is KAGVTQTPRYLIKTRGQQVTLSCSPISGHRSVSWYQQTPGQGLQFLFEYFSETQRNKGNFPGRFSGRQFSNSRSEMNVSTLELGDSALYLCASGSGTGVTGELFFGEGSRLTVL.